This T cell receptor beta chain was recovered during a study of blood T cell repertoires in COVID-19. Whole-study context: The origin of the acute and convalescent COVID-19 samples was the United States, Italy and Spain. PBMCs, B-cell-depleted T cells, or T cells were the source of the cDNA or gDNA that made up the material.

The CDR3 has 12 amino acids. Losses at the gene ends were 2 bases for V and 6 bases for J; bases not matched to a gene: 0. Germline CDR1 and CDR2: KGHSH and LQKENI. In the authors' methods: Amplification from reference gene primers served as the basis for estimated nucleated cell counts. The assay was immunoSEQ multiplex PCR, and TCRdb's table has in-frame clones only and misses some. From that table come the V and J calls and clone size; the DNA was used to work out D and trimming. The profile shows about 15,000 clones, 89% of them singletons. The chain employs TRBV18 and TRBJ1-1; 7 bases fit TRBD1. Sequencing used peripheral blood. This clonotype originated in a human donor in a cohort sampled during active COVID-19. This CDR3 is CASSPGTAEAFF. The CDR3, as DNA: TGTGCCAGCTCACCAGGGACAGCTGAAGCTTTCTTT.